The clone carrying this T cell receptor beta chain came up many times. The data are from a study of CD8 T cells in ankylosing spondylitis. MiXCR, run by TCRdb on the 5' RACE reads, gives a single entry per CDR3 protein. The table lists under 55,000 distinct CDR3 sequences, around 7.4% of them singletons. Germline CDR1 reads SGHTA; CDR2 reads FQGNSA. This CDR3 is 15 amino acids long. V lost 6 bases and J lost 4, with 19 bases in between. The receptor comes from a female donor with ankylosing spondylitis or in good health (not recorded which). The chain employs TRBV7-2 and TRBJ2-7; D may be TRBD2 (6 bases). The sample taken for sequencing was blood, either unsorted or a sorted T cell fraction (not recorded which). CDR3 in amino acids: CASRAPGQGRYEQYF. In DNA form, the CDR3 reads TGTGCCAGCAGAGCTCCGGGCCAAGGGAGGTACGAGCAGTACTTC.